Sequencing of this T cell receptor (beta chain) was carried out in a study of T cells after yellow fever vaccination. This CDR3 spans 12 amino acids. The germline V gene encodes CDR1 DFQATT and CDR2 SNEGSKA (reference sequence). V gave up 2 bases and J gave up 3 bases, with 6 bases separating them. This clonotype was seen at least ten times. Via MiXCR, TCRdb re-called the 5' RACE reads, giving one row per CDR3 protein. The sample carries more than 300,000 distinct CDR3 sequences, around 11% recorded once. This receptor was taken from a man aged 18 to 30 who received the YFV17D yellow fever vaccine. The specimen comprised CD4+ T cells sorted from PBMCs, sampled 45 days after the yellow fever booster vaccination. The chain carries TRBV20-1 and TRBJ2-3; D is undetermined. The CDR3 coding sequence is TGCAGTGCTAGACGACTGACAGATACGCAGTATTTT. It is translated as CSARRLTDTQYF.